This TCR beta chain was recovered during a study of human thymus T cells. The study, taken as a whole, reports: Overlap was high between thymic repertoires from unrelated individuals, as reported in related research.

The protocol was immunoSEQ multiplex PCR, while the TCRdb copy is restricted to in-frame clones and leaves out a portion. In the table there are 100,000 to 150,000 clones, over 85% of which are singletons. From resections taken during corrective heart surgery, the thymus tissue was obtained. About this clone itself: Its matching antigen is unknown.

The germline V and J ends were trimmed by 4 bases and 4 bases, with 17 bases remaining between them. In germline, CDR1 is LNHDA, CDR2 SQIVND (reference sequence). The CDR3 covers 16 residues. The V and J genes are TRBV19 and TRBJ2-1; TRBD2 might be the D (5 bases). The source is a boy younger than two with a congenital heart defect but otherwise immunologically healthy. Sequenced: thymus tissue. CDR3 bases: TGTGCCAGTAGTAGCAGGTACGGATGGGAGTACAATGAGCAGTTCTTC. It translates to CASSSRYGWEYNEQFF.